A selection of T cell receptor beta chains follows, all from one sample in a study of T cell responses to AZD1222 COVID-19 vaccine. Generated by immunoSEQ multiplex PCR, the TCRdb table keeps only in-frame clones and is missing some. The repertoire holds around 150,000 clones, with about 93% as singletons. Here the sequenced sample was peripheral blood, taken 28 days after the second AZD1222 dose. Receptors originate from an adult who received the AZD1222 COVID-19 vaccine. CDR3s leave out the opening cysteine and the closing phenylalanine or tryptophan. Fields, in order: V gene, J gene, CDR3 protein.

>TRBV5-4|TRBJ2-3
ASSPRTGGIDTQY
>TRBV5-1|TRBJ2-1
ASHSGTSSYNEQF
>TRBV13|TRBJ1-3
ASSTGTGGNTIY
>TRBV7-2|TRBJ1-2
ASSLGLGNYGYT
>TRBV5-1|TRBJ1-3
ASSLSGSGNTIY
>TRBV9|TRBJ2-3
ASSVEGYTDTQY
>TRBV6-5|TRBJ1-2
ASRNPTGVNYGYT
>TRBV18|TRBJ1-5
ASSPEGQLNQPQH
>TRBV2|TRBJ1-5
ASSAGTKPQH
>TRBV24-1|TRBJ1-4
ATSDPGTGNEKLF
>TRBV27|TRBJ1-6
ASSLYTGSSYNSPLH
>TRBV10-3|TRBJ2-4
AIREAGRDIQY
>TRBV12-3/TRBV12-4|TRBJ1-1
ASSRDSSPEAF